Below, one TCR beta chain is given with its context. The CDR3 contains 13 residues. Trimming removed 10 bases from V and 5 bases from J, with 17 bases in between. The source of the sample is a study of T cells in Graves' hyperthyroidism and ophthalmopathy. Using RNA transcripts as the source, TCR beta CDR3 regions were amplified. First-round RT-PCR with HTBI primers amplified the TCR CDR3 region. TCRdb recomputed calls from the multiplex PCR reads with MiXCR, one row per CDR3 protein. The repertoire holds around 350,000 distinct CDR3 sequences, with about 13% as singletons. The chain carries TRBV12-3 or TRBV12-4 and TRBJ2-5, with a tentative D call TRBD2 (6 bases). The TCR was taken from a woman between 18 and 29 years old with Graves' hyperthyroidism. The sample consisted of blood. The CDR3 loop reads CAIRTGAGETQYF. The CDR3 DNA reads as TGTGCCATCAGGACGGGCGCGGGGGAGACCCAGTACTTC.